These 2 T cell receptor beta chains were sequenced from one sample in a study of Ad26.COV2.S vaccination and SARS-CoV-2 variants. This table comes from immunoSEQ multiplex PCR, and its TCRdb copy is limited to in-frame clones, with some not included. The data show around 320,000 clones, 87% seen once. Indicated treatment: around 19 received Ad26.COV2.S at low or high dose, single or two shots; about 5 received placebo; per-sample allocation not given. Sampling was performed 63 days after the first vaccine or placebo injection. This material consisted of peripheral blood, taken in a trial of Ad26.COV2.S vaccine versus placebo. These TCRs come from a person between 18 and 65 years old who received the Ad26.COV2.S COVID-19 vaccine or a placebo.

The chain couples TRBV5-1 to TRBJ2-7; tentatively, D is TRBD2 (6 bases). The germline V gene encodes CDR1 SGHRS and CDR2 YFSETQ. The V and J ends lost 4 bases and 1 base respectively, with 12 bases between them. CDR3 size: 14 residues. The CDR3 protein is CASSGGTVSYEQYF. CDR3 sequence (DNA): TGCGCCAGCAGCGGGGGGACGGTTTCCTACGAGCAGTACTTC.

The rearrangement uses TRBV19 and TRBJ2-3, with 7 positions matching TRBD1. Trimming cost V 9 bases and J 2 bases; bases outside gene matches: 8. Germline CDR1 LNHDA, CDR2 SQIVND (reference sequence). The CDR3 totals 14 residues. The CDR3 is CASIDGTATDTQYF. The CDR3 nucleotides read TGTGCCAGCATCGATGGGACAGCCACAGATACGCAGTATTTT. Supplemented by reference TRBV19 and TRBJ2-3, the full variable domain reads DGGITQSPKYLFRKEGQNVTLSCEQNLNHDAMYWYRQDPGQGLRLIYYSQIVNDFQKGDIAEGYSVSREKKESFPLTVTSAQKNPTAFYLCASIDGTATDTQYFGPGTRLTVL.